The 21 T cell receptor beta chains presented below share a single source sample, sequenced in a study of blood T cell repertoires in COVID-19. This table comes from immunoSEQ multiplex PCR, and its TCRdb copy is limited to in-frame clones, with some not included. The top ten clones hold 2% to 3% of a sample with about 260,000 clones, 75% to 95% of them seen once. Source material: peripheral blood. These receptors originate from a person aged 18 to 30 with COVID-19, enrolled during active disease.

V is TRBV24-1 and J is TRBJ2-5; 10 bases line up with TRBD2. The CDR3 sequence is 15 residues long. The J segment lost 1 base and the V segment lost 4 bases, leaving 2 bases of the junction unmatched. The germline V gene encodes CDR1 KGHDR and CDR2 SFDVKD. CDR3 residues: CATSEWTSGQETQYF. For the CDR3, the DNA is TGTGCCACCAGTGAATGGACTAGCGGCCAAGAGACCCAGTACTTC.

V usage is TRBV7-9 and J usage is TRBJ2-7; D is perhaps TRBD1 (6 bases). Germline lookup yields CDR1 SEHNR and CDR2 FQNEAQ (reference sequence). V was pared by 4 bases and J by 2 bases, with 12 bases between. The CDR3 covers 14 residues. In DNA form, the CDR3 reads TGTGCCAGCAGCTCAGACAGGCCCCCCTACGAGCAGTACTTC. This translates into CASSSDRPPYEQYF.

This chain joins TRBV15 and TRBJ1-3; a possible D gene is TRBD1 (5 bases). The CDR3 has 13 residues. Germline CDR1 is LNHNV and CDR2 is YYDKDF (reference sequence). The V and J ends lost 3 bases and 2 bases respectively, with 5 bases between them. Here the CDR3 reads CATSRDTGNTIYF. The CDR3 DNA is TGTGCCACCAGCAGGGACACTGGAAACACCATATATTTT. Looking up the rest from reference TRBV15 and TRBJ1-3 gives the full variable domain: DAMVIQNPRYQVTQFGKPVTLSCSQTLNHNVMYWYQQKSSQAPKLLFHYYDKDFNNEADTPDNFQSRRPNTSFCFLDIRSPGLGDTAMYLCATSRDTGNTIYFGEGSWLTVV.

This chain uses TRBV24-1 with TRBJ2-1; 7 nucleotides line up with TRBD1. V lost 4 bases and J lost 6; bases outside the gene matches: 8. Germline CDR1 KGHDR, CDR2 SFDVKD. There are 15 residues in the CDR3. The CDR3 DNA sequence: TGTGCCACCAGTGACCCCTTGGACAGGTTCAATGAGCAGTTCTTC. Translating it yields CATSDPLDRFNEQFF.

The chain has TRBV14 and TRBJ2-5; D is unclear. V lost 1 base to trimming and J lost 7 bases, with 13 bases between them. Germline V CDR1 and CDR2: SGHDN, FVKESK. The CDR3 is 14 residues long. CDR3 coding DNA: TGTGCCAGCAGCCAAGCCAACTGGCCGGGGACCCAGTACTTC. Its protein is CASSQANWPGTQYF.

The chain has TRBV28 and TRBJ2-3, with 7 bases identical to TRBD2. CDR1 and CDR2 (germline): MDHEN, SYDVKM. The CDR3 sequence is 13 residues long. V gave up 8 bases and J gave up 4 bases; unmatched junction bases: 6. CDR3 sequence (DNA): TGTGCCAGCGGCGGGAGTGGCGCAGATACGCAGTATTTT. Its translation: CASGGSGADTQYF.

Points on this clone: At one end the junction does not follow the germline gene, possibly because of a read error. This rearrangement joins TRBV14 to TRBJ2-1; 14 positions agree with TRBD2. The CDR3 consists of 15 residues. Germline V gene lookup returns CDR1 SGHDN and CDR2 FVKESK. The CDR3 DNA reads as TGTGCCAGCAGCCAAGATGAGAGACTAGCGGGAGGGCCACTCTTC. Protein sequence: CASSQDERLAGGPLF. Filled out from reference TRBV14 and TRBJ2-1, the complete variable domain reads EAGVTQFPSHSVIEKGQTVTLRCDPISGHDNLYWYRRVMGKEIKFLLHFVKESKQDESGMPNNRFLAERTGGTYSTLKVQPAELEDSGVYFCASSQDERLAGGPLFGPGTRLTVL.

The CDR3 nucleotides read TGTGCCAGCAGTTATCAGGTGGTCGGCACTGAAGCTTTCTTT. Amino acids: CASSYQVVGTEAFF. This sequence joins TRBV6-5 and TRBJ1-1; D gene ambiguous. The V end was cut by 3 bases, the J end by 4 bases, with 12 bases between. This CDR3 contains 14 residues. Germline CDR1 reads MNHEY; CDR2 reads SVGAGI.

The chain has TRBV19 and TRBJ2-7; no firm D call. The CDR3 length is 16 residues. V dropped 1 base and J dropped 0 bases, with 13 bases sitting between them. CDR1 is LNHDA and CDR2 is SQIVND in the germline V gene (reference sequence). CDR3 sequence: CASSIGGSGYSYEQYF. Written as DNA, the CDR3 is TGTGCCAGTAGTATAGGAGGATCCGGGTACTCCTACGAGCAGTACTTC.

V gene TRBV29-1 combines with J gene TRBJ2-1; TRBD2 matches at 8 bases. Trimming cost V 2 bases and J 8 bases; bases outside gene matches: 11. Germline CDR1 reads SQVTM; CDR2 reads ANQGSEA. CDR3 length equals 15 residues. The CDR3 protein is CSVEYGLAGAYEQFF. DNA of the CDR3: TGCAGCGTTGAATACGGGCTAGCGGGCGCATATGAGCAGTTCTTC.

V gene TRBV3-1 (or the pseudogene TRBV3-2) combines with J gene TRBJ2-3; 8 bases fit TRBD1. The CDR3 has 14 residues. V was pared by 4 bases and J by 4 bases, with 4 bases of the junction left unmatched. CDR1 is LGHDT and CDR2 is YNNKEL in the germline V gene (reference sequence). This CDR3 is CASSLRQGSDTQYF. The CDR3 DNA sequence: TGTGCCAGCAGCCTACGACAGGGGTCAGATACGCAGTATTTT.

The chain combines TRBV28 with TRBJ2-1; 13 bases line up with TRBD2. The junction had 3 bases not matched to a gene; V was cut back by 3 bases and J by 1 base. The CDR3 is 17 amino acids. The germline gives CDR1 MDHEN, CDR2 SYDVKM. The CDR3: CASSFRTSGSSYNEQFF. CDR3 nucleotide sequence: TGTGCCAGCAGTTTCCGGACTAGCGGGAGTTCCTACAATGAGCAGTTCTTC. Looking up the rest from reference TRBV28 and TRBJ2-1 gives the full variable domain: DVKVTQSSRYLVKRTGEKVFLECVQDMDHENMFWYRQDPGLGLRLIYFSYDVKMKEKGDIPEGYSVSREKKERFSLILESASTNQTSMYLCASSFRTSGSSYNEQFFGPGTRLTVL.

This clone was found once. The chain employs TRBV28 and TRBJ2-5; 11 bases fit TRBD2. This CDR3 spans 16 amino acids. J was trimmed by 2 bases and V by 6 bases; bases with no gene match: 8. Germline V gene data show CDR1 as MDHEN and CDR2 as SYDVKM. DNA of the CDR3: TGTGCCAGCAGCTCGGAGGGACTAGCGGTACAAGAGACCCAGTACTTC. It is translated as CASSSEGLAVQETQYF.

CDR3 loop: CASSVGGTQYF. The CDR3 DNA reads as TGTGCCAGCAGCGTCGGGGGTACGCAGTATTTT. This chain uses TRBV9 with TRBJ2-3; D perhaps matches TRBD2 (6 bases). Per germline, CDR1 SGDLS and CDR2 YYNGEE. V was trimmed by 2 bases and J by 8 bases, leaving 6 bases between them. This CDR3 spans 11 amino acids.

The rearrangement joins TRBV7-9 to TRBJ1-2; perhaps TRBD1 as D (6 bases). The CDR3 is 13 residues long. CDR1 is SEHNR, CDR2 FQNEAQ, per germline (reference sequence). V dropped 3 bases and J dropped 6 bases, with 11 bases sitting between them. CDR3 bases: TGTGCCAGCAGCTTCGAGGACAGAGATGGCTACACCTTC. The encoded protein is CASSFEDRDGYTF.

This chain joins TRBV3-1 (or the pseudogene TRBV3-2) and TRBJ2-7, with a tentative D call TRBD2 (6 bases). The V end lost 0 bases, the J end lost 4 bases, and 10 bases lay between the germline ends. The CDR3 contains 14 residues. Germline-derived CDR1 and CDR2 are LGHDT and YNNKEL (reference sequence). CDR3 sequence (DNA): TGTGCCAGCAGCCAAGATGGGAGGAAATACGAGCAGTACTTC. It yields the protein CASSQDGRKYEQYF.

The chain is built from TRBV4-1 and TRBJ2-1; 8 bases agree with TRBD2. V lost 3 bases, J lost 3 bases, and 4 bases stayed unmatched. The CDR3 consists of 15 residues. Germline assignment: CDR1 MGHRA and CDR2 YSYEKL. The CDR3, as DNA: TGCGCCAGCAGCCATATAGCGGGAAACTACAATGAGCAGTTCTTC. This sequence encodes CASSHIAGNYNEQFF.

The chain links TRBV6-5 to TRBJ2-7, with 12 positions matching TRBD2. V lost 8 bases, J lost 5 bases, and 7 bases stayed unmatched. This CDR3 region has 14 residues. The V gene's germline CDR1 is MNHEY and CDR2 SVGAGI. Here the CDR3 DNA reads TGTGCCAGCGGGACTAGCGGGCGGAAGGACGAGCAGTACTTC. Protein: CASGTSGRKDEQYF.

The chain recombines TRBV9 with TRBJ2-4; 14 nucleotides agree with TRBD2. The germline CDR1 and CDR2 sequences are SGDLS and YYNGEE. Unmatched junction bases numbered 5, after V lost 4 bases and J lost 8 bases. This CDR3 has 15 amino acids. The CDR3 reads CASSPGTSGRDIQYF. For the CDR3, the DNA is TGTGCCAGCAGCCCTGGGACTAGCGGGAGAGACATTCAGTACTTC.

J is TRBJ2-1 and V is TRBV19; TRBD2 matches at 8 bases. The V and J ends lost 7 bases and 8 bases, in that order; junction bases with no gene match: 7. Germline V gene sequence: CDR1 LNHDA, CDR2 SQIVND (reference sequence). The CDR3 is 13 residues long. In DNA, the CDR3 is TGTGCCAGTAACCCAGCGGGAGATCATGAGCAGTTCTTC. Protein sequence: CASNPAGDHEQFF.

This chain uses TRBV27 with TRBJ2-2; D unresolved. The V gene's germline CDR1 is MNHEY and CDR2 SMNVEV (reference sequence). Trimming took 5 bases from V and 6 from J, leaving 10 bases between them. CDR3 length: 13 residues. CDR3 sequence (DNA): TGTGCCAGCAGTACCTATGTGGCCGGGGAGCTGTTTTTT. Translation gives CASSTYVAGELFF.